A selection of T cell receptor beta chains follows, all from one sample in a study of response to subunit inactivated influenza vaccine. One entry per CDR3 protein, called by TCRdb with MiXCR from the RT-PCR reads. The sample contains 530,000 or so distinct CDR3 sequences, roughly 23% of which appear only once. The material sequenced was CD4+ T cells sorted from PBMCs, taken less than 6 days after vaccination. These receptors were obtained from a man over 45 who received an inactivated influenza vaccine. CDR3s include the opening cysteine and the closing phenylalanine or tryptophan. Each record gives: CDR3 length, clone size, D gene, J gene, V gene, CDR3 protein, CDR3 DNA. The D gene is left open where the match is weak. Some rows have no size entry. The others give once, few or many, or a class for an expanded clone.

cdr3_length: 14; clone_size: -; d_call: TRBD1; j_call: TRBJ1-1; v_call: TRBV20-1; cdr3_aa: CSATGTGRNTEAFF; cdr3_nt: TGCAGTGCCACCGGGACAGGGAGGAACACTGAAGCTTTCTTT
cdr3_length: 13; clone_size: -; d_call: TRBD1; j_call: TRBJ1-2; v_call: TRBV30; cdr3_aa: CAWRYTGDYGYTF; cdr3_nt: TGTGCCTGGAGATACACAGGGGACTATGGCTACACCTTC
cdr3_length: 17; clone_size: -; d_call: TRBD2; j_call: TRBJ2-1; v_call: TRBV20-1; cdr3_aa: CSARTSGTPSSYNEQFF; cdr3_nt: TGCAGTGCTAGAACTAGCGGGACTCCCAGCTCCTACAATGAGCAGTTCTTC
cdr3_length: 17; clone_size: few; d_call: TRBD2; j_call: TRBJ2-7; v_call: TRBV20-1; cdr3_aa: CSTSPGTSGRVGNEQYF; cdr3_nt: TGCAGTACTTCCCCCGGGACTAGCGGGAGGGTGGGTAACGAGCAGTACTTC
cdr3_length: 18; clone_size: few; d_call: -; j_call: TRBJ2-5; v_call: TRBV18; cdr3_aa: CASSPLAIATGSVETQYF; cdr3_nt: TGTGCCAGCTCACCACTTGCCATCGCAACAGGGTCAGTGGAGACCCAGTACTTC
cdr3_length: 14; clone_size: few; d_call: -; j_call: TRBJ2-5; v_call: TRBV7-9; cdr3_aa: CASSHWTVQETQYF; cdr3_nt: TGTGCCAGCAGCCATTGGACAGTCCAAGAGACCCAGTACTTC
cdr3_length: 14; clone_size: few; d_call: -; j_call: TRBJ2-2; v_call: TRBV5-1; cdr3_aa: CASRSGSDTGELFF; cdr3_nt: TGCGCCAGCCGATCCGGGTCGGACACCGGGGAGCTGTTTTTT
cdr3_length: 11; clone_size: few; d_call: -; j_call: TRBJ1-2; v_call: TRBV29-1; cdr3_aa: CSVRDNYGYTF; cdr3_nt: TGCAGCGTCAGGGACAACTATGGCTACACCTTC
cdr3_length: 17; clone_size: -; d_call: -; j_call: TRBJ2-1; v_call: TRBV5-1; cdr3_aa: CASSLVPGASPHNEQFF; cdr3_nt: TGCGCCAGCAGCTTGGTCCCGGGGGCTTCCCCCCACAATGAGCAGTTCTTC
cdr3_length: 14; clone_size: few; d_call: -; j_call: TRBJ1-3; v_call: TRBV24-1; cdr3_aa: CATSDPGSGNTIYF; cdr3_nt: TGTGCCACCAGTGACCCCGGCTCTGGAAACACCATATATTTT
cdr3_length: 17; clone_size: -; d_call: -; j_call: TRBJ2-1; v_call: TRBV19; cdr3_aa: CASSMAPDSYRANEQFF; cdr3_nt: TGTGCCAGTAGTATGGCGCCCGACAGCTACAGGGCTAATGAGCAGTTCTTC
cdr3_length: 12; clone_size: few; d_call: -; j_call: TRBJ2-3; v_call: TRBV6-1; cdr3_aa: CASTRYLGTQYF; cdr3_nt: TGTGCCAGCACCCGATACTTGGGTACGCAGTATTTT
cdr3_length: 15; clone_size: -; d_call: -; j_call: TRBJ1-1; v_call: TRBV5-1; cdr3_aa: CASSLGGRANTEAFF; cdr3_nt: TGCGCCAGCAGCTTGGGGGGCAGGGCGAACACTGAAGCTTTCTTT
cdr3_length: 15; clone_size: -; d_call: TRBD1; j_call: TRBJ1-2; v_call: TRBV7-2; cdr3_aa: CAGSRPGQGLKGYTF; cdr3_nt: TGTGCCGGCTCCCGCCCGGGACAGGGGTTAAAGGGCTACACCTTC
cdr3_length: 12; clone_size: few; d_call: -; j_call: TRBJ1-5; v_call: TRBV10-3; cdr3_aa: CASGGSNQPQHF; cdr3_nt: TGTGCCTCCGGGGGTTCCAATCAGCCCCAGCATTTT
cdr3_length: 16; clone_size: few; d_call: TRBD1; j_call: TRBJ2-5; v_call: TRBV7-2; cdr3_aa: CASSEGTGGRLETQYF; cdr3_nt: TGTGCCAGCAGCGAGGGGACAGGGGGCCGTTTAGAGACCCAGTACTTC
cdr3_length: 17; clone_size: few; d_call: TRBD1; j_call: TRBJ2-4; v_call: TRBV20-1; cdr3_aa: CSARARTGDGFENIQYF; cdr3_nt: TGCAGTGCCCGCGCCAGGACAGGGGATGGTTTTGAAAACATTCAGTACTTC
cdr3_length: 14; clone_size: -; d_call: TRBD1; j_call: TRBJ2-5; v_call: TRBV5-1; cdr3_aa: CASSVDRGQETQYF; cdr3_nt: TGCGCCAGCAGCGTAGACAGGGGTCAAGAGACCCAGTACTTC
cdr3_length: 15; clone_size: few; d_call: -; j_call: TRBJ2-7; v_call: TRBV12-3/TRBV12-4; cdr3_aa: CASSLFRDIRYEQYF; cdr3_nt: TGTGCCAGCAGTTTATTCCGGGACATCCGCTACGAGCAGTACTTC
cdr3_length: 16; clone_size: few; d_call: TRBD2; j_call: TRBJ2-5; v_call: TRBV29-1; cdr3_aa: CSVEDRLAGYQETQYF; cdr3_nt: TGCAGCGTTGAAGATCGGCTAGCGGGGTACCAAGAGACCCAGTACTTC
cdr3_length: 15; clone_size: few; d_call: -; j_call: TRBJ2-2; v_call: TRBV27; cdr3_aa: CASSSRGRNTGELFF; cdr3_nt: TGTGCCAGCAGTTCCCGGGGGAGGAACACCGGGGAGCTGTTTTTT
cdr3_length: 13; clone_size: -; d_call: TRBD1; j_call: TRBJ2-3; v_call: TRBV6-1; cdr3_aa: CASTKQGRNTQYF; cdr3_nt: TGTGCCAGCACCAAACAGGGGCGGAATACGCAGTATTTT
cdr3_length: 14; clone_size: few; d_call: -; j_call: TRBJ2-1; v_call: TRBV3-1; cdr3_aa: CASSQGTYYNEQFF; cdr3_nt: TGTGCCAGCAGCCAAGGGACCTACTACAATGAGCAGTTCTTC
cdr3_length: 16; clone_size: -; d_call: TRBD1; j_call: TRBJ1-5; v_call: TRBV6-1; cdr3_aa: CASSQTRDSVNQPQHF; cdr3_nt: TGTGCCAGCAGTCAAACCCGGGACAGCGTCAATCAGCCCCAGCATTTT
cdr3_length: 19; clone_size: few; d_call: TRBD1; j_call: TRBJ2-3; v_call: TRBV7-2; cdr3_aa: CASSLARVRRQGVTDTQYF; cdr3_nt: TGTGCCAGCAGCTTAGCGCGGGTTCGTAGACAGGGGGTCACAGATACGCAGTATTTT
cdr3_length: 19; clone_size: -; d_call: TRBD1; j_call: TRBJ2-6; v_call: TRBV4-2; cdr3_aa: CASSQDLDRGRPGANVLTF; cdr3_nt: TGTGCCAGCAGCCAAGATCTGGACAGGGGGCGACCTGGGGCCAACGTCCTGACTTTC
cdr3_length: 13; clone_size: few; d_call: -; j_call: TRBJ2-3; v_call: TRBV10-3; cdr3_aa: CAISELAPNTQYF; cdr3_nt: TGTGCCATCAGTGAACTGGCCCCCAATACGCAGTATTTT
cdr3_length: 14; clone_size: few; d_call: TRBD1; j_call: TRBJ1-5; v_call: TRBV2; cdr3_aa: CASSGRTGRQPQHF; cdr3_nt: TGTGCCAGCAGCGGACGGACAGGGAGGCAGCCCCAGCATTTT
cdr3_length: 12; clone_size: -; d_call: -; j_call: TRBJ2-5; v_call: TRBV29-1; cdr3_aa: CSVVGSQETQYF; cdr3_nt: TGCAGCGTTGTTGGCAGCCAAGAGACCCAGTACTTC
cdr3_length: 18; clone_size: few; d_call: -; j_call: TRBJ2-7; v_call: TRBV27; cdr3_aa: CASSLTGYYRTSSYEQYF; cdr3_nt: TGTGCCAGCAGCCTGACAGGGTATTACCGGACTAGCTCGTACGAGCAGTACTTC
cdr3_length: 14; clone_size: few; d_call: -; j_call: TRBJ2-7; v_call: TRBV20-1; cdr3_aa: CSARDKREWYEQYF; cdr3_nt: TGCAGTGCTAGAGATAAACGGGAGTGGTACGAGCAGTACTTC
cdr3_length: 16; clone_size: -; d_call: TRBD1; j_call: TRBJ2-1; v_call: TRBV20-1; cdr3_aa: CSARDVGQGSYNEQFF; cdr3_nt: TGCAGTGCTAGAGATGTGGGACAGGGTTCCTACAATGAGCAGTTCTTC
cdr3_length: 13; clone_size: few; d_call: -; j_call: TRBJ2-2; v_call: TRBV7-9; cdr3_aa: CASSWDNTGELFF; cdr3_nt: TGTGCCAGCAGCTGGGACAACACCGGGGAGCTGTTTTTT
cdr3_length: 13; clone_size: few; d_call: TRBD1; j_call: TRBJ2-7; v_call: TRBV7-2; cdr3_aa: CASSFPGQYEQYF; cdr3_nt: TGTGCCAGCAGCTTTCCGGGACAGTACGAGCAGTACTTC
cdr3_length: 16; clone_size: -; d_call: -; j_call: TRBJ1-2; v_call: TRBV29-1; cdr3_aa: CSVGPRQAVGTSGYTF; cdr3_nt: TGCAGCGTTGGTCCGAGACAGGCGGTGGGAACCTCTGGCTACACCTTC
cdr3_length: 17; clone_size: many; d_call: TRBD2; j_call: TRBJ2-4; v_call: TRBV3-1; cdr3_aa: CASSQDWAVAGGNIQYF; cdr3_nt: TGTGCCAGCAGCCAAGATTGGGCGGTAGCGGGGGGAAACATTCAGTACTTC
cdr3_length: 14; clone_size: once; d_call: TRBD2; j_call: TRBJ2-1; v_call: TRBV7-9; cdr3_aa: CASQRGSRNNEQFF; cdr3_nt: TGTGCCAGCCAGCGGGGCTCTCGGAACAATGAGCAGTTCTTC
cdr3_length: 16; clone_size: -; d_call: TRBD2; j_call: TRBJ2-5; v_call: TRBV5-1; cdr3_aa: CASSLAGLAAQETQYF; cdr3_nt: TGCGCCAGCAGCTTGGCAGGACTAGCGGCACAAGAGACCCAGTACTTC
cdr3_length: 14; clone_size: -; d_call: TRBD1; j_call: TRBJ2-7; v_call: TRBV7-2; cdr3_aa: CASSSGQGESEQYF; cdr3_nt: TGTGCCAGCAGCTCGGGACAGGGTGAAAGCGAGCAGTACTTC
cdr3_length: 14; clone_size: -; d_call: -; j_call: TRBJ2-7; v_call: TRBV4-3; cdr3_aa: CASSQARRSYEQYF; cdr3_nt: TGCGCCAGCAGCCAAGCGCGTAGGAGCTACGAGCAGTACTTC
cdr3_length: 15; clone_size: few; d_call: TRBD1; j_call: TRBJ2-3; v_call: TRBV5-1; cdr3_aa: CASSGWTGGADTQYF; cdr3_nt: TGCGCCAGCAGCGGGTGGACAGGGGGCGCAGATACGCAGTATTTT
cdr3_length: 16; clone_size: -; d_call: TRBD1; j_call: TRBJ2-3; v_call: TRBV7-2; cdr3_aa: CASSRIGDRGTDTQYF; cdr3_nt: TGTGCCAGCAGCCGTATCGGGGACAGGGGCACAGATACGCAGTATTTT
cdr3_length: 15; clone_size: few; d_call: -; j_call: TRBJ2-1; v_call: TRBV19; cdr3_aa: CASSIGGVAYNEQFF; cdr3_nt: TGTGCCAGTAGTATAGGAGGCGTCGCGTACAATGAGCAGTTCTTC
cdr3_length: 16; clone_size: -; d_call: -; j_call: TRBJ2-7; v_call: TRBV7-9; cdr3_aa: CASSPRAGQKSYEQYF; cdr3_nt: TGTGCCAGCAGCCCCCGCGCCGGACAGAAGTCCTACGAGCAGTACTTC
cdr3_length: 16; clone_size: -; d_call: -; j_call: TRBJ2-3; v_call: TRBV9; cdr3_aa: CASSVDAYGYTDTQYF; cdr3_nt: TGTGCCAGCAGCGTCGACGCATACGGGTACACAGATACGCAGTATTTT
cdr3_length: 14; clone_size: few; d_call: -; j_call: TRBJ2-1; v_call: TRBV29-1; cdr3_aa: CSVEFREPSGGQFF; cdr3_nt: TGCAGCGTTGAGTTCCGGGAGCCTTCCGGAGGGCAGTTCTTC
cdr3_length: 13; clone_size: few; d_call: -; j_call: TRBJ1-5; v_call: TRBV12-3/TRBV12-4; cdr3_aa: CASSFGVNQPQHF; cdr3_nt: TGTGCCAGCAGTTTCGGGGTCAATCAGCCCCAGCATTTT
cdr3_length: 14; clone_size: few; d_call: TRBD1; j_call: TRBJ1-1; v_call: TRBV6-5; cdr3_aa: CASSYRDRYEVAFF; cdr3_nt: TGTGCCAGCAGTTACAGGGACAGGTACGAAGTCGCTTTCTTT
cdr3_length: 18; clone_size: -; d_call: TRBD2; j_call: TRBJ2-2; v_call: TRBV5-1; cdr3_aa: CASSWRGGLSLNTGELFF; cdr3_nt: TGCGCCAGCAGTTGGCGGGGGGGCCTATCTCTGAACACCGGGGAGCTGTTTTTT
cdr3_length: 13; clone_size: few; d_call: -; j_call: TRBJ1-5; v_call: TRBV12-3/TRBV12-4; cdr3_aa: CASRQESNQPQHF; cdr3_nt: TGTGCCAGTCGACAGGAGAGCAATCAGCCCCAGCATTTT
cdr3_length: 13; clone_size: -; d_call: -; j_call: TRBJ2-1; v_call: TRBV9; cdr3_aa: CASGFSSYNEQFF; cdr3_nt: TGTGCCAGCGGTTTTAGCTCCTACAATGAGCAGTTCTTC
cdr3_length: 13; clone_size: once; d_call: -; j_call: TRBJ1-2; v_call: TRBV12-3/TRBV12-4; cdr3_aa: CASSLIRGTGYTF; cdr3_nt: TGTGCCAGCAGTTTAATCCGGGGCACTGGCTACACCTTC
cdr3_length: 17; clone_size: -; d_call: TRBD2; j_call: TRBJ2-3; v_call: TRBV7-2; cdr3_aa: CARSPGGAGGWTDTQYF; cdr3_nt: TGTGCCCGCAGCCCGGGGGGAGCGGGAGGATGGACAGATACGCAGTATTTT
cdr3_length: 13; clone_size: -; d_call: -; j_call: TRBJ2-1; v_call: TRBV12-3/TRBV12-4; cdr3_aa: CASSFARINQQFF; cdr3_nt: TGTGCCAGCAGTTTTGCACGGATCAATCAGCAGTTCTTC
cdr3_length: 11; clone_size: -; d_call: -; j_call: TRBJ2-5; v_call: TRBV20-1; cdr3_aa: CSARDSGTQYF; cdr3_nt: TGCAGTGCTAGAGATTCGGGGACCCAGTACTTC
cdr3_length: 17; clone_size: -; d_call: TRBD2; j_call: TRBJ2-5; v_call: TRBV9; cdr3_aa: CASSVGGGSPLSETQYF; cdr3_nt: TGTGCCAGCAGCGTAGGGGGGGGGAGCCCCTTATCGGAGACCCAGTACTTC
cdr3_length: 14; clone_size: once; d_call: -; j_call: TRBJ1-1; v_call: TRBV5-1; cdr3_aa: CASHPLTGNTEAFF; cdr3_nt: TGCGCCAGCCACCCACTGACGGGGAACACTGAAGCTTTCTTT
cdr3_length: 15; clone_size: few; d_call: TRBD2; j_call: TRBJ2-1; v_call: TRBV5-1; cdr3_aa: CASRGSSGIIYEQFF; cdr3_nt: TGCGCCAGCAGGGGGTCTAGCGGGATCATCTATGAGCAGTTCTTC
cdr3_length: 15; clone_size: -; d_call: -; j_call: TRBJ2-1; v_call: TRBV24-1; cdr3_aa: CATSPKRAPYNEQFF; cdr3_nt: TGTGCCACCAGCCCGAAGCGGGCCCCCTACAATGAGCAGTTCTTC
cdr3_length: 12; clone_size: few; d_call: -; j_call: TRBJ1-2; v_call: TRBV6-5; cdr3_aa: CASSWGGYGYTF; cdr3_nt: TGTGCCAGCTCCTGGGGGGGGTATGGCTACACCTTC